This T cell receptor (beta chain) was identified in a study of graft-versus-host responses after intestinal transplantation. General study points: Present in recipient marrow, GvH clones included some that appeared first in ileum or blood.

Produced via immunoSEQ multiplex PCR; TCRdb's table is partial and in-frame only. The profile shows 65,000 to 85,000 clones, over 75% of them singletons. This CDR3 contains 12 residues. V was trimmed by 0 bases and J by 5 bases, leaving 7 bases between them. CDR1 is GTSNPN, CDR2 SVGIG, per germline (reference sequence). Details on this clone: Antigen: not known.

The sequencing used unstimulated CD8+ T cells sorted from spleen or lymph node cells, collected before transplant. The receptor was isolated from a human donor who was the organ donor for an intestinal transplant. V and J are TRBV30 and TRBJ1-2; unclear D gene. The CDR3 coding sequence is TGTGCCTGGAGTGTACAAAGTTATGGCTACACCTTC. It encodes CAWSVQSYGYTF. Full variable domain (missing parts from reference TRBV30 and TRBJ1-2): SQTIHQWPATLVQPVGSPLSLECTVEGTSNPNLYWYRQAAGRGLQLLFYSVGIGQISSEVPQNLSASRPQDRQFILSSKKLLLSDSGFYLCAWSVQSYGYTFGSGTRLTVV.